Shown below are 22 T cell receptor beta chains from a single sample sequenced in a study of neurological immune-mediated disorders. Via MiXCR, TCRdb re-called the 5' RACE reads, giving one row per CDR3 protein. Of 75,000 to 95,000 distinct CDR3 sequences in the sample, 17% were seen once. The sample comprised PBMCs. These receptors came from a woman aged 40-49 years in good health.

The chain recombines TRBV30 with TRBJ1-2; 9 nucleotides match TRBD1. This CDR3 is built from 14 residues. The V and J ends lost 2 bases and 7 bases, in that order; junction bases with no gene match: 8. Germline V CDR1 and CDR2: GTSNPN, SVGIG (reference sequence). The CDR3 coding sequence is TGTGCCTGGAGTACGGGACAGGGTCGGAGTGGCTACACCTTC. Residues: CAWSTGQGRSGYTF.

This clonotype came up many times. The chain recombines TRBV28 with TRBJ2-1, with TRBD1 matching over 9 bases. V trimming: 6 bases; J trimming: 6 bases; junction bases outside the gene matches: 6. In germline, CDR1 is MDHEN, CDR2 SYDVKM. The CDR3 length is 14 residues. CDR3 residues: CASRRGTGFNEQFF. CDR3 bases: TGTGCCAGCAGGCGCGGGACAGGGTTCAATGAGCAGTTCTTC.

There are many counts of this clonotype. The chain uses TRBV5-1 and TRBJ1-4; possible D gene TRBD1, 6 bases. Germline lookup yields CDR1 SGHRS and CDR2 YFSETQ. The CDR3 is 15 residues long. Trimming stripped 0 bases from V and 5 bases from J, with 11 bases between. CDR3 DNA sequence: TGCGCCAGCAGCTTGGGGACAGCCAAAAATGAAAAACTGTTTTTT. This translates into CASSLGTAKNEKLFF.

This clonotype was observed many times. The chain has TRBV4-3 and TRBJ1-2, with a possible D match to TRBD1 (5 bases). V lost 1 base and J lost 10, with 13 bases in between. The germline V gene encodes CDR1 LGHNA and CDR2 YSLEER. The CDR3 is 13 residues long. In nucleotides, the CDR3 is TGCGCCAGCAGCCAAGGGAGTAGAGGACACTACACCTTC. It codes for CASSQGSRGHYTF.

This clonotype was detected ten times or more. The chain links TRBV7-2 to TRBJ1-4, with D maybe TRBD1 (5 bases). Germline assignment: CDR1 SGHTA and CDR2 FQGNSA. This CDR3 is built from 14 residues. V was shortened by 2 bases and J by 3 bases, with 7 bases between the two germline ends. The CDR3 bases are TGTGCCAGCAGCTTATGGGGGGCTAATGAAAAACTGTTTTTT. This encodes CASSLWGANEKLFF.

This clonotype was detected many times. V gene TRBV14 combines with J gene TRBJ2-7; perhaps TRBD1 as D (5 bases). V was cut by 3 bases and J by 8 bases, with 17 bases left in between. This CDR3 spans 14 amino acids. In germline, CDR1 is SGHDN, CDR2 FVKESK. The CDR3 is CASSHDDIRTQQYF. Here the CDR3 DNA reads TGTGCCAGCAGCCACGATGACATCCGGACACAGCAGTACTTC.

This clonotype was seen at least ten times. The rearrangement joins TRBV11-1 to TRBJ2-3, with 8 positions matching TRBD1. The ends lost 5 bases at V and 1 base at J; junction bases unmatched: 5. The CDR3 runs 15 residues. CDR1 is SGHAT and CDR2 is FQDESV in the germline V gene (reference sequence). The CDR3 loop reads CASSQPGQGTDTQYF. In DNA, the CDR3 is TGTGCCAGCAGCCAACCGGGACAGGGCACAGATACGCAGTATTTT.

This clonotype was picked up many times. The CDR3 is CASGPGQVEETQYF. DNA for the CDR3: TGCGCCAGCGGACCCGGACAGGTTGAGGAGACCCAGTACTTC. This chain links TRBV5-1 with TRBJ2-5, with 7 bases aligning to TRBD1. Looked up from germline, CDR1 is SGHRS and CDR2 is YFSETQ. The CDR3 totals 14 residues. V shed 7 bases, J shed 5 bases, and the junction held 11 bases outside the gene matches.

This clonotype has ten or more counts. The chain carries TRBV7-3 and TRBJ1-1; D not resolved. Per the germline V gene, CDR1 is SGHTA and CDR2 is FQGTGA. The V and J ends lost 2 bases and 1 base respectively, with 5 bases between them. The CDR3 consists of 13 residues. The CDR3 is CASSLWGNTEAFF. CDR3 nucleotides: TGTGCCAGCAGCTTATGGGGGAACACTGAAGCTTTCTTT.

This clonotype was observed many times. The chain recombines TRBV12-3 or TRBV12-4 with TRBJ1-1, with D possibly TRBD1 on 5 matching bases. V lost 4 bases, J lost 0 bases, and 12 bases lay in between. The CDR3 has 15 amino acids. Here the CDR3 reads CASSSRPGVNTEAFF. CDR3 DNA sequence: TGTGCCAGCAGTTCTCGGCCGGGGGTGAACACTGAAGCTTTCTTT.

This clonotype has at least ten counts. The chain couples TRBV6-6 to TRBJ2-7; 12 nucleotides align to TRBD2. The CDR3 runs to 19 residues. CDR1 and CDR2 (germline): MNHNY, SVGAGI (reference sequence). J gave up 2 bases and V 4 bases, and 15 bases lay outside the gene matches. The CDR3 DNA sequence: TGTGCCAGCAGTTTGTGGGGGGCGACTAGCGGGGGTTCCACCTACGAGCAGTACTTC. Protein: CASSLWGATSGGSTYEQYF.

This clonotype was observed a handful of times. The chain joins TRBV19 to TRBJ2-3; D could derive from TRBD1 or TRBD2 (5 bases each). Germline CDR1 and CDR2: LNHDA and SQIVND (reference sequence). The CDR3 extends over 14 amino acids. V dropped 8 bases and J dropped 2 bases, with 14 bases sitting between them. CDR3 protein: CASAPGPHTDTQYF. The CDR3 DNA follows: TGTGCCAGTGCTCCGGGACCGCACACAGATACGCAGTATTTT.

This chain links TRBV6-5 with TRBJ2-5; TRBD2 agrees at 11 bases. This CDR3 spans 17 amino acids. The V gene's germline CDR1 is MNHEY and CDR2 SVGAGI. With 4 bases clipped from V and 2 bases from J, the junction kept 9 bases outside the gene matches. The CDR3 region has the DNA TGTGCCAGCAGTTGGGGTGGGCTAGCGGGGGGACAAGAGACCCAGTACTTC. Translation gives CASSWGGLAGGQETQYF.

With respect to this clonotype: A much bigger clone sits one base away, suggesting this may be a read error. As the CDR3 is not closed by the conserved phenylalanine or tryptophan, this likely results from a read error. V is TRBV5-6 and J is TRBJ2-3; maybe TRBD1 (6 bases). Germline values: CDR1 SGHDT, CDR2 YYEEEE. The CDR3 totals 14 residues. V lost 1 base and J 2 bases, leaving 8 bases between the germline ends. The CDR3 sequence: CASSLTGITDTQYL. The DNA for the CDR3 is TGTGCCAGCAGCTTGACAGGGATCACAGATACGCAGTATTTG.

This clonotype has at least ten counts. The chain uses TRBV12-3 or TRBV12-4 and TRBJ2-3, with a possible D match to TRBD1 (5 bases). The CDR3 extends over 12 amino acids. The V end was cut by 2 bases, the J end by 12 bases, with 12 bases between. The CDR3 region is CASSLIRGGQYF. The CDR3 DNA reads TGTGCCAGCAGTTTAATTAGGGGCGGTCAGTATTTT.

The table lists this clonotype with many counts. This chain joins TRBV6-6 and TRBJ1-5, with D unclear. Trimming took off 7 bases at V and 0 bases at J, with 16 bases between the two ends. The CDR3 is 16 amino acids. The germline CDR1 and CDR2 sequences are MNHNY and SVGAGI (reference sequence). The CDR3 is CASTIRLESSNQPQHF. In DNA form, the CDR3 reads TGTGCCAGCACCATCCGGTTAGAATCTAGCAATCAGCCCCAGCATTTT.

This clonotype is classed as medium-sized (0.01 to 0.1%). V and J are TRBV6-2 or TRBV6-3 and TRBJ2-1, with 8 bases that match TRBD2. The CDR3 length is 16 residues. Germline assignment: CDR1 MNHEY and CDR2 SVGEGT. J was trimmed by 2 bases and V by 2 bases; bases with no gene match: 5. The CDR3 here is CASSYVAGGPYNEQFF. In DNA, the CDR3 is TGTGCCAGCAGTTACGTCGCGGGGGGCCCCTACAATGAGCAGTTCTTC.

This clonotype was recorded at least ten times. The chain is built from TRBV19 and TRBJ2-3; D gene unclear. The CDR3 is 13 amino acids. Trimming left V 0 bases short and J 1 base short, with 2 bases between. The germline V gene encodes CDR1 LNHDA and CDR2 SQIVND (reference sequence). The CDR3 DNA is TGTGCCAGTAGTATAGACGGCACAGATACGCAGTATTTT. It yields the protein CASSIDGTDTQYF. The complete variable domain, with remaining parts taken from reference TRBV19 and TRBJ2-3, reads DGGITQSPKYLFRKEGQNVTLSCEQNLNHDAMYWYRQDPGQGLRLIYYSQIVNDFQKGDIAEGYSVSREKKESFPLTVTSAQKNPTAFYLCASSIDGTDTQYFGPGTRLTVL.

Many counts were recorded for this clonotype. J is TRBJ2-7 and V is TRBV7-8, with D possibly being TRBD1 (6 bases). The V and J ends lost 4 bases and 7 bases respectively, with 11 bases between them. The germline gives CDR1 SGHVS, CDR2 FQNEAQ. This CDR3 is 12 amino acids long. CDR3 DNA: TGTGCCAGCAGCTACGCCGGGACAGAGCAGTACTTC. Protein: CASSYAGTEQYF.

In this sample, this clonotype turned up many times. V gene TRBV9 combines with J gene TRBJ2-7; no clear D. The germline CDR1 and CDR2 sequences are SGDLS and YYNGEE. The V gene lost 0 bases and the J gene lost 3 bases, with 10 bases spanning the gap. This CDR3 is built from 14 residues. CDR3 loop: CASSVGVQNYEQYF. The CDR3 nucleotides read TGTGCCAGCAGCGTAGGGGTACAAAACTACGAGCAGTACTTC.

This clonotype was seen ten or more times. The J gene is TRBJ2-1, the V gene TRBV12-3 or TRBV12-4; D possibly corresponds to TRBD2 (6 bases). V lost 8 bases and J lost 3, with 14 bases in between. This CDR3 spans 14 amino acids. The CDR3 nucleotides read TGTGCCAGCGGGAGGCGGGTGTACTACAATGAGCAGTTCTTC. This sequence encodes CASGRRVYYNEQFF.

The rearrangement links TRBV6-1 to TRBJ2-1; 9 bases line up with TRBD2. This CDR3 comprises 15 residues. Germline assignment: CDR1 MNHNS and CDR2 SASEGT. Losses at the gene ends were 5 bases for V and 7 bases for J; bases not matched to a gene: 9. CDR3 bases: TGTGCCAGCAGTTCGCGGGGGGGCGGGTATAATGAGCAGTTCTTC. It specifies CASSSRGGGYNEQFF.